This is a list of T cell receptor beta chains from one sample in a study of cytomegalovirus exposure and HLA in healthy donors. Data came from immunoSEQ multiplex PCR; TCRdb stores just in-frame clones and leaves some out. The sample holds 100,000 to 150,000 clones, nearly 80% seen once. The sequenced sample consisted of PBMCs. These receptors came from a middle-aged woman in good health and CMV-seronegative. Both conserved end residues are part of each CDR3. A D gene is named only where the DNA matches it firmly. Expanded clones get a size class; other rows say once, few or many, or leave the size out.

j_call d_call v_call clone_size cdr3_nt cdr3_aa
TRBJ2-1 - TRBV11-2 - TGTGCCAGCAGCTTGGAACTAGGCGGTGAGCAGTTCTTC CASSLELGGEQFF
TRBJ1-1 - TRBV5-4 - TGTGCCAGCAGCCTTGTAAACACTGAAGCTTTCTTT CASSLVNTEAFF
TRBJ2-7 TRBD2 TRBV28 - TGTGCCAGCGGGACTAGCGCCTACGAGCAGTACTTC CASGTSAYEQYF
TRBJ1-4 - TRBV27 - TGTGCCAGCAGTTCCCAGGCGAATGTGGCTGCGGGTGAAAAACTGTTTTTT CASSSQANVAAGEKLFF
TRBJ2-3 - TRBV5-6 - TGTGCCAGCAGCCCTAGTCCCGTCGGCACAGATACGCAGTATTTT CASSPSPVGTDTQYF
TRBJ2-3 TRBD1 TRBV5-6 - TGTGCCAGCAGGCGAGCCCCGGGACAGGGTCCGACAGATACGCAGTATTTT CASRRAPGQGPTDTQYF
TRBJ2-2 TRBD1 TRBV7-9 - TGTGCCAGCAGCTTGACAGGGGATCACACCGGGGAGCTGTTTTTT CASSLTGDHTGELFF
TRBJ2-7 - TRBV27 - TGTGCCAGCAGTACTAGGGGCGGGAACACCTACGAGCAGTACTTC CASSTRGGNTYEQYF
TRBJ2-1 TRBD1 TRBV27 - TGTGCCAGCAGCTTGCCTTACGACAGGGGTATTCGGCACAATGAGCAGTTCTTC CASSLPYDRGIRHNEQFF
TRBJ1-2 - TRBV20-1 - TGCAGTGTCCAGGGTAATGGCTACACCTTC CSVQGNGYTF
TRBJ1-1 - TRBV2 once TGTGCCAGCAGTAAAACAGGGTTAGACACTGAAGCTTTCTTT CASSKTGLDTEAFF
TRBJ2-3 TRBD2 TRBV9 - TGTGCCAGCAGCGCGGGGGGAGAAGATACGCAGTATTTT CASSAGGEDTQYF
TRBJ1-1 - TRBV7-9 - TGTGCCAGCAGCTTAGGGGGCTCGATGAACACTGAAACTTTCTTT CASSLGGSMNTETFF
TRBJ1-2 TRBD1 TRBV28 - TGTGCCAGCAGTTGGGACAGGGGATTCTATGGCTACACCTTC CASSWDRGFYGYTF
TRBJ1-1 - TRBV5-5 - TGTGCCAGCAGCACAGTTCGTTGGACTGAAGCTTTCTTT CASSTVRWTEAFF
TRBJ2-3 - TRBV13 - TGTGCCAGCAGCTTAGGATCCCGAGGTGATACGCAGTATTTT CASSLGSRGDTQYF
TRBJ2-7 - TRBV6-5 once TGTGCCAGCAGTTACTCGTCAGGGATCTACGAGCAGTACTTC CASSYSSGIYEQYF
TRBJ1-2 TRBD1 TRBV5-1 once TGCGCCAGCAGCCCGACAGGGGCCCTCTATGGCTACACCTTC CASSPTGALYGYTF
TRBJ2-5 TRBD2 TRBV5-1 once TGCGCCAGCAGCTTGGATCTTAGCGGGAGCTACGAGACCCAGTACTTC CASSLDLSGSYETQYF
TRBJ2-6 TRBD2 TRBV28 few TGTGCCAGCAGTTTCGGGGGGGTGGGTTCTGGGGCCAACGTCCTGACTTTC CASSFGGVGSGANVLTF
TRBJ2-2 - TRBV4-2 - TGTGCCAGCAGCCAACAGATTTCTAGCCTCACCGGGGAGCTGTTTTTT CASSQQISSLTGELFF
TRBJ1-2 TRBD1 TRBV4-3 - TGCGCCAGCAGCCGAAGACAGGGGGCGGACTATGGCTACACCTTC CASSRRQGADYGYTF
TRBJ2-2 - TRBV5-1 - TGCGCCAGCCGGACGGCGGGGATAGTCTCCGGGGAGCTGTTTTTT CASRTAGIVSGELFF
TRBJ1-1 - TRBV11-3 - TGTGCCAGCAGCCTTAGAGGATCCCCCTACACTGAAGCTTTCTTT CASSLRGSPYTEAFF
TRBJ2-3 - TRBV4-2 few TGTGCCAGCAGCCTACAATCCCCGACACAAACTAGCACAGATACGCAGTATTTT CASSLQSPTQTSTDTQYF
TRBJ2-7 - TRBV27 - TGTGCCAGCAGTTTACCATGCCGACGACAGACGTCCTACGAGCAGTACTTC CASSLPCRRQTSYEQYF
TRBJ2-5 - TRBV7-9 - TGTGCCAGCAGCTTACGCCAGGGAGGAGGAGAGACCCAGTACTTC CASSLRQGGGETQYF
TRBJ2-7 - TRBV7-2 - TGTGCCAGCAGCTCACTCCTAGGTCCAACCTACGAGCAGTACTTC CASSSLLGPTYEQYF
TRBJ2-1 TRBD2 TRBV19 - TGTGCCAGTAGTATCCTGGAGGGGAGGGCCGGCTACAATGAGCAGTTCTTC CASSILEGRAGYNEQFF
TRBJ2-1 TRBD2 TRBV5-8 - TGTGCCAGCAGCTTGGATTTAGCGGGAGGCAGGAAGTTCTTC CASSLDLAGGRKFF
TRBJ1-5 TRBD1 TRBV7-2 - TGTGCCAGCAGCACAACCGGGACAGGGAATCAGCCCCAGCATTTT CASSTTGTGNQPQHF
TRBJ1-2 TRBD1 TRBV28 - TGTGCCAGCAGTCTTCAGGGGGTATGGGTCTATGGCTACACCTTC CASSLQGVWVYGYTF
TRBJ2-6 - TRBV5-8 - TGTGCCAGCTACTCTGGGGCCAACGGCCTGACTTTC CASYSGANGLTF
TRBJ2-3 TRBD2 TRBV28 - TGTGCCAGCAGTTTAAAGGCTAGCGGAAGCACAGATACGCAGTATTTT CASSLKASGSTDTQYF
TRBJ1-4 - TRBV6-6 - TGTGCCAGCAACCTAGACGCAACTAATGAAAAACTGTTTTTT CASNLDATNEKLFF
TRBJ2-1 - TRBV5-5 - TGTGCCAGCAGCTTTCTCCCCCCCAGCTCCTACAATGAGCAGTTCTTC CASSFLPPSSYNEQFF
TRBJ2-7 - TRBV7-2 - TGTGCCAGCAGCTCCCCCCGGAGGGGCTACGAGCAGTACTTC CASSSPRRGYEQYF
TRBJ2-7 - TRBV7-9 - TGTGCCAGCAGCTCCACGACAGCCTTATACGAGCAGTACTTC CASSSTTALYEQYF
TRBJ2-1 - TRBV2 - TGTGCCAGCCGGTCACTACAGGGTGGGTTGGGGGAGCAGTTCTTC CASRSLQGGLGEQFF
TRBJ2-7 TRBD2 TRBV28 once TGTGCCAGCAGTCCCGGACTAGAATCCTACGAGCAGTACTTC CASSPGLESYEQYF
TRBJ2-7 - TRBV5-1 - TGTGCCAGCAGCTTCAATACTTACGAGCAGTACTTC CASSFNTYEQYF
TRBJ1-2 TRBD1 TRBV4-1 - TGCGCCAGCAGCCAACGGGACAGGGCGGGAGGCTACACCTTC CASSQRDRAGGYTF
TRBJ2-7 - TRBV10-1 - TGCGCCAGCAGTGCAAACAGCTACGAGCAGTACTTC CASSANSYEQYF
TRBJ1-1 TRBD1 TRBV6-1 - TGTGCCAGCAGCTCTTGGGACAGGGAATCTGAAGCTTTCTTT CASSSWDRESEAFF
TRBJ2-5 TRBD1 TRBV9 - TGTGCCAGCAGCGAGGTGGGACAGGGGGTCGGGACCCAGTACTTC CASSEVGQGVGTQYF
TRBJ2-3 - TRBV18 once TGTGCCAGCTTAACAGGGTCCACAGATACGCAGTATTTT CASLTGSTDTQYF
TRBJ1-5 - TRBV2 once TGTGCCAGCAGTCCAGAGTCGGGACAGCCCCAGCATTTT CASSPESGQPQHF
TRBJ2-2 TRBD2 TRBV12-5 - TGTGCTAGTGGTTTGGTAATAAGCGGGGAGGAATCCGGGGAGCTGTTTTTT CASGLVISGEESGELFF
TRBJ1-2 TRBD1 TRBV19 few TGTGCCAGTAGTGGGGGACAGGCTCGCTACACCTTC CASSGGQARYTF
TRBJ2-1 TRBD1 TRBV25-1 - TGTGCCAGCAGTCTGCAGGGGGCGGATGAGCAGTTCTTC CASSLQGADEQFF
TRBJ2-4 - TRBV11-2 - TGTGCCAGCAGCCCGGGGGAAGCCAAAAACATTCAGTACTTC CASSPGEAKNIQYF
TRBJ1-1 - TRBV7-9 - TGCGCCAGCAGTCGAGAGGGATTTTTGCCTGAAGCTTTCTTT CASSREGFLPEAFF
TRBJ1-2 - TRBV14 - TGTGCCAGCAGCCAACGGGGGTCTTTGGGCTATGGCTACACCTTC CASSQRGSLGYGYTF
TRBJ1-5 TRBD1 TRBV28 - TGTGCCAGCAATACCTGGACAGGGCCCCAGGGAGGCAATCAGCCCCAGCATTTT CASNTWTGPQGGNQPQHF
TRBJ2-4 TRBD2 TRBV7-9 - TGTTCCAGCAGCTTAGCGGGCCGCAACATTCAGTACTTC CSSSLAGRNIQYF
TRBJ2-7 - TRBV27 - TGTGCCAGCAGCCCAAGAGGGGGGAGGGCCGGGAACGAGCAGTACTTC CASSPRGGRAGNEQYF
TRBJ1-2 - TRBV29-1 - TGCAGCGTTGAAGAAGGGGATGGAAGCGGCTACACCTTC CSVEEGDGSGYTF